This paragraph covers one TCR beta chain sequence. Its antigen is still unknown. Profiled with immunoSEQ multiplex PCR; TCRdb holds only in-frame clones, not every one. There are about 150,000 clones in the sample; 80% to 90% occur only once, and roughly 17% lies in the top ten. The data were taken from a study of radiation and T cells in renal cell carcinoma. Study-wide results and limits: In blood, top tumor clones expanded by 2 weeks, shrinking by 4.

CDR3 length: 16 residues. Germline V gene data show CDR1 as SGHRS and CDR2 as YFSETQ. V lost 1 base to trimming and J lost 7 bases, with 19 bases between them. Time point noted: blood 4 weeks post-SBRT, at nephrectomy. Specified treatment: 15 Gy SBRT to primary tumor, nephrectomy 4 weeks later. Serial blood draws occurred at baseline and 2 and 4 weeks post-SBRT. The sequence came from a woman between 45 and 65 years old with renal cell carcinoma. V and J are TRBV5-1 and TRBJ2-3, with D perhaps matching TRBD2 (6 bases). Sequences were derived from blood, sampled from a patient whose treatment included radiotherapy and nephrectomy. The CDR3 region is CASSLRTGAKMNTQYF. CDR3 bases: TGCGCCAGCAGCTTGAGGACGGGAGCAAAAATGAATACGCAGTATTTT.